This TCR beta chain was retrieved from a study of blood T cell repertoires in COVID-19 (dated by TCRdb to about 2020). Looking at the study overall: Samples from collaborators originated in the United States, Italy and Spain and spanned both the acute and convalescent phases of COVID-19. The sample metadata nearly always contained a de-identified subject ID, COVID-19 status, age in years and sex. Where available, HLA class I and class II types were obtained from metadata supplied by the sample provider rather than from assay-based typing. The samples were drawn from the first 160 participants of the ongoing ImmuneRACE study and from over a thousand subjects provided by 6 global collaborators. Subjects who had been exposed to COVID-19, were actively infected with it, or had recovered from it provided the deeply sampled blood TCRbeta repertoires that made up the dataset. The prospective study material was composed of cDNA or gDNA derived from T cells, B-cell-depleted T cells, or PBMCs. The repertoires were released in a freely available public database meant as a resource for research on the immune response to SARS-CoV-2.

The collaborating institutions used their own protocols to collect whole blood in K2EDTA tubes. For TCRbeta analysis, collaborators shipped samples as frozen whole blood, isolated PBMCs, or DNA extracted from either of those sample types. Note on this clone: The target of this receptor is not known. The sample holds no much larger clone one base away, and base qualities are not on file.

On the study overall, not on this receptor specifically: The amount of clinical and demographic metadata varied by source and participant and was provided uncurated.

The trim is 8 bases for V and 0 bases for J, with a gap of 17 bases between the germline ends. The germline V gene gives CDR1 as SNHLY and CDR2 as FYNNEI. The CDR3 spans 15 residues, from the cysteine through the phenylalanine. The only DNA kept is the CDR3, 45 bases in frame from the first base. The immunoSEQ Assay, a bias-controlled multiplex PCR, was used to amplify TCRbeta CDR3 regions from genomic DNA. Turning to the authors' computational methods: Within the assay, amplification of reference gene primers was used to estimate how many nucleated cells each sample contained. To quantify the absolute abundance of each unique TCRbeta CDR3 rearrangement, sequence reads were collapsed and filtered. Productive Simpson clonality was computed per sample as the square root of Simpson's diversity index over productive rearrangements. TCRdb holds this immuneACCESS table with in-frame rearrangements only. Some clones are missing; in checked studies, unresolved V genes explain under half, and the rest has no known cause. The V and J calls and clone size come from that table; D and trimming were worked out from the DNA. A total of about 340,000 clones appear in this sample, 80% to 90% of them only once. 2.5% to 3.5% of the sample goes to the ten largest clones.

The source of this sequence is a man aged 30 to 39 with active or convalescent COVID-19. The rearrangement joined TRBV2 to TRBJ2-7; perhaps TRBD2 is the D gene, with 6 bases matching. The specimen sequenced was peripheral blood. The DNA reads TGTGCCAGCCGGGAGCGGGTATTAAGCTCCTACGAGCAGTACTTC. This translates into CASRERVLSSYEQYF.